This T cell receptor beta chain was sequenced during a study of response to subunit inactivated influenza vaccine. Study-wide results and limits: Few new T cells, the authors suggested, are recruited by each seasonal influenza vaccination.

TCRdb re-analysed the RT-PCR reads in MiXCR, keeping a single row per CDR3 protein. This table holds approximately 500,000 distinct CDR3 sequences, roughly 15% found once. For this clonotype: The antigen remains unidentified.

The sequence derives from a man between 50 and 59 years old who received an inactivated influenza vaccine. Sequences were derived from PBMCs from blood, sampled about 12 days after vaccination.

This chain's CDR3 is CASSLSWNTGELFF. CDR3 nucleotide sequence: TGTGCCAGCAGCTTAAGCTGGAACACCGGGGAGCTGTTTTTT. The rearrangement joins TRBV7-3 to TRBJ2-2; unclear D gene. The V end lost 1 base, the J end lost 1 base, and 4 bases lay between the germline ends. Germline V CDR1 and CDR2: SGHTA, FQGTGA. This CDR3 spans 14 amino acids.